A single sample gave rise to the 3 T cell receptor beta chains below, sequenced in a study of blood T cell repertoires in COVID-19. Libraries were prepared by immunoSEQ multiplex PCR; TCRdb keeps only in-frame clonotypes and omits some of them. The repertoire holds approximately 260,000 clones, approximately 88% seen once, with 0.95% to 1.5% in the top ten. The sample comprised PBMCs or T cells enriched from blood (not recorded which). The receptor source for this set is a woman in her thirties or forties with acute COVID-19.

The gene calls are TRBV28 and TRBJ2-3, with D possibly TRBD1 on 6 matching bases. The CDR3 is 17 residues long. Trimming took off 6 bases at V and 3 bases at J, with 22 bases between the two ends. Germline lookup yields CDR1 MDHEN and CDR2 SYDVKM. The CDR3 protein is CASSPAGVVGRTDTQYF. In nucleotides, the CDR3 is TGTGCCAGCAGCCCCGCAGGGGTGGTCGGAAGGACAGATACGCAGTATTTT.

V usage is TRBV2 and J usage is TRBJ1-1; D possibly corresponds to TRBD1 (6 bases). Looked up from germline, CDR1 is SNHLY and CDR2 is FYNNEI. V dropped 5 bases and J dropped 3 bases, with 16 bases sitting between them. The CDR3 sequence is 15 residues long. The CDR3 loop is CASSHYRALDTEAFF. CDR3 bases: TGTGCCAGCAGTCACTACAGGGCGCTCGACACTGAAGCTTTCTTT.

Remarks on this clone: The junction does not match germline at one end; this may be a read error. This sequence joins TRBV10-3 and TRBJ1-2; D unresolved. CDR3 size: 12 residues. Germline-derived CDR1 and CDR2 are ENHRY and SYGVKD. The CDR3 DNA reads as TGTGCCATCAGTGAGTCTGTGGCAGCCCAGGCCTTC. Translating gives CAISESVAAQAF.